The rows below give T cell receptor beta chains drawn from one sample of a study of cytomegalovirus exposure and HLA in healthy donors. The protocol was immunoSEQ multiplex PCR, while the TCRdb copy is restricted to in-frame clones and leaves out a portion. The sample has over 100,000 clones, around 74% seen once; the top ten hold roughly 7%. The specimen was PBMCs. These receptors were obtained from a male donor in good health and CMV-seronegative. CDR3s include the opening cysteine and the closing phenylalanine or tryptophan. Each record gives: D gene, J gene, V gene, clone size, CDR3 DNA, CDR3 protein. D genes are given only for firm matches. Clone size is stated in some rows and not others, as once, few, many or a class when expanded.

D: TRBD2; J: TRBJ2-7; V: TRBV28; size: NA; DNA: TGTGCCAGCATCTCACTCCGGGGTCTAGCGGGAGGAGAAAAGGAGCAGTACTTC; CDR3: CASISLRGLAGGEKEQYF
D: TRBD2; J: TRBJ2-5; V: TRBV7-9; size: NA; DNA: TGTGCCAGCAGCCCGGGGGGGGGTCGGGAGACCCAGTACTTC; CDR3: CASSPGGGRETQYF
D: NA; J: TRBJ2-1; V: TRBV7-2; size: NA; DNA: TGTGCCAGCAGCTCTCGACTAGCAAGGGGGGGTGAGCAGTTCTTC; CDR3: CASSSRLARGGEQFF
D: NA; J: TRBJ2-5; V: TRBV9; size: NA; DNA: TGTGCCAGCAGCAAGGGGCGTGGGACCCAGTACTTC; CDR3: CASSKGRGTQYF
D: TRBD1; J: TRBJ1-6; V: TRBV7-2; size: NA; DNA: TGTGCCAGCAGCTTAGTAGGGGGGACAGGGGGATCACCCCTCCACTTT; CDR3: CASSLVGGTGGSPLHF
D: TRBD1; J: TRBJ1-6; V: TRBV4-2; size: few; DNA: TGTGCCAGCAGCCACCCAAAAGCAGGGGGCTTTAATTCACCCCTCCACTTT; CDR3: CASSHPKAGGFNSPLHF
D: NA; J: TRBJ1-1; V: TRBV27; size: NA; DNA: TGTGCCAGCAGTCCTCGGTTGAACACTGAAGCTTTCTTT; CDR3: CASSPRLNTEAFF
D: NA; J: TRBJ2-2; V: TRBV18; size: NA; DNA: TGTGCCAGCTCACTTCGGACTGACACCGGGGAGCTGTTTTTT; CDR3: CASSLRTDTGELFF
D: TRBD1; J: TRBJ1-4; V: TRBV2; size: once; DNA: TGTGCCAGTGGAAACAGGGGGCAAGAAAAACTGTTTTTT; CDR3: CASGNRGQEKLFF
D: NA; J: TRBJ1-1; V: TRBV30; size: NA; DNA: TGTGCCTGGGGCCAGGCGAACACTGAAGCTTTCTTT; CDR3: CAWGQANTEAFF
D: NA; J: TRBJ1-2; V: TRBV7-2; size: NA; DNA: TGTGCCAGCAGCAGCAGTGGGGGGGCTAGCTATGGCTACACCTTC; CDR3: CASSSSGGASYGYTF
D: TRBD1; J: TRBJ1-4; V: TRBV7-9; size: NA; DNA: TGTGCCAGCAGCCCCTCGGCACGACAGGGGGCAACTAATGAAAAACTGTTTTTT; CDR3: CASSPSARQGATNEKLFF
D: NA; J: TRBJ2-1; V: TRBV2; size: NA; DNA: TGTGCCAGCAGACAAACTAGTAGCAATGAGCAGTTCTTC; CDR3: CASRQTSSNEQFF
D: NA; J: TRBJ2-3; V: TRBV9; size: once; DNA: TGTGCCAGCAGCGTAGCTGATTTAGGGGTAGGGGATACGCAGTATTTT; CDR3: CASSVADLGVGDTQYF
D: NA; J: TRBJ1-5; V: TRBV28; size: once; DNA: TGTGCCGGCGTAACCGGGACATTTTCTGTCTATAGCAATCAGCCCCAGCATTTT; CDR3: CAGVTGTFSVYSNQPQHF
D: TRBD1; J: TRBJ2-2; V: TRBV5-4; size: NA; DNA: TGTGCCAGCAGCCAAGGACAGGGGAACACCGGGGAGCTGTTTTTT; CDR3: CASSQGQGNTGELFF
D: TRBD1; J: TRBJ2-2; V: TRBV30; size: NA; DNA: TGTGCCTGGAGTACGGAACAGGGGTCCGGGGAGCTGTTTTTT; CDR3: CAWSTEQGSGELFF
D: TRBD1; J: TRBJ2-1; V: TRBV20-1; size: once; DNA: TGCAGTGCTCGACAGGGCGAGCAGTTCTTC; CDR3: CSARQGEQFF
D: TRBD1; J: TRBJ2-1; V: TRBV5-1; size: NA; DNA: TGCGCCAGCTATTCCGGGACAGGGTTTGTCGATGAGCAGTTCTTC; CDR3: CASYSGTGFVDEQFF
D: NA; J: TRBJ1-2; V: TRBV30; size: few; DNA: TGTGCCTGGTCGCCGTGGGGCGGGGACGCTTTGGGCTACACCTTC; CDR3: CAWSPWGGDALGYTF
D: TRBD2; J: TRBJ2-7; V: TRBV11-2; size: NA; DNA: TGTGCCAGCAGTGGACTAGCGGTAGCCTACGAGCAGTACTTC; CDR3: CASSGLAVAYEQYF
D: TRBD1; J: TRBJ2-7; V: TRBV7-2; size: NA; DNA: TGTGCCAGCAGCGCACCGGGACAGGGGTTGCGTCAGCAGTACTTC; CDR3: CASSAPGQGLRQQYF
D: TRBD1; J: TRBJ2-3; V: TRBV7-2; size: NA; DNA: TGTGCCAGCAGCTTCACCGGGACAGTCAGCACAGATACGCAGTATTTT; CDR3: CASSFTGTVSTDTQYF
D: TRBD2; J: TRBJ2-2; V: TRBV19; size: few; DNA: TGTGCCAGTGCCTCCACTAGCGGGGGGCGGGCCGGGGAGCTGTTTTTT; CDR3: CASASTSGGRAGELFF
D: TRBD2; J: TRBJ2-7; V: TRBV6-5; size: NA; DNA: TGTGCCAGCAGACTCGAGGGGACTAGCGGGAGGGAGCAGTACTTC; CDR3: CASRLEGTSGREQYF
D: NA; J: TRBJ1-2; V: TRBV9; size: NA; DNA: TGTGCCAGCAGCGGCAGGGCCTATGGCTACACCTTC; CDR3: CASSGRAYGYTF
D: NA; J: TRBJ2-7; V: TRBV4-2; size: NA; DNA: TGTGCCAGCAGCCAAGATCGAGATCCCTCCTACGAGCAGTACTTC; CDR3: CASSQDRDPSYEQYF
D: TRBD2; J: TRBJ2-2; V: TRBV7-9; size: NA; DNA: TGTGCCAGCAGCTCTCGGACTAGCGGGAGAGACGCGAACACCGGGGAGCTGTTTTTT; CDR3: CASSSRTSGRDANTGELFF
D: NA; J: TRBJ1-5; V: TRBV6-5; size: NA; DNA: TGTGCCAGCAGACAAACGACAGGCGAGCAGCCCCAGCATTTT; CDR3: CASRQTTGEQPQHF
D: NA; J: TRBJ2-7; V: TRBV28; size: NA; DNA: TGTGCCAGCAGCCTCACTACTGAAATTGACTACGAGCAGTACTTC; CDR3: CASSLTTEIDYEQYF
D: NA; J: TRBJ1-2; V: TRBV7-2; size: once; DNA: TGTGCCAGCAGCTTAGCGCTCGAGGCGGGACCCTATGGCTACACCTTC; CDR3: CASSLALEAGPYGYTF
D: TRBD1; J: TRBJ1-2; V: TRBV6-1; size: NA; DNA: TGTGCCAGCCTCCGGGACAGGGATTGGAACTATGGCTACACCTTC; CDR3: CASLRDRDWNYGYTF
D: NA; J: TRBJ1-1; V: TRBV4-3; size: NA; DNA: TGCGCCAGCAGCCAAGATATAGGGGACACTGAAGCTTTCTTT; CDR3: CASSQDIGDTEAFF
D: NA; J: TRBJ1-1; V: TRBV19; size: once; DNA: TGTGCCAGTAGACCCGGGGGGCCGACCATGATGGATTTCTTT; CDR3: CASRPGGPTMMDFF
D: TRBD2; J: TRBJ2-1; V: TRBV5-1; size: NA; DNA: TGCGCCAGCAGCCCCGTTAGCGGGGGGCCTAATGAGCAGTTCTTC; CDR3: CASSPVSGGPNEQFF
D: TRBD1; J: TRBJ1-3; V: TRBV6-1; size: NA; DNA: TGTGCCAGCAGAGGACAGGCCGACGCTGGAAACACCATATATTTT; CDR3: CASRGQADAGNTIYF
D: NA; J: TRBJ2-5; V: TRBV27; size: once; DNA: TGTGCCAGCAAGGGGGGGGGCTTTAAGACCCAGTACTTC; CDR3: CASKGGGFKTQYF
D: TRBD2; J: TRBJ2-3; V: TRBV18; size: once; DNA: TGTGCCAGCTCACCGCCGGGACTAGCGGGAGGCACAGATACGCAGTATTTT; CDR3: CASSPPGLAGGTDTQYF
D: TRBD1; J: TRBJ2-7; V: TRBV18; size: NA; DNA: TGTGCCAGCTCACCCCCTTTAGGACAGGGCGACTCCAACCTCTACGAGCAGTACTTC; CDR3: CASSPPLGQGDSNLYEQYF
D: NA; J: TRBJ2-2; V: TRBV9; size: NA; DNA: TGTGCCAGCAGCTCCAGGGGAACGAACACCGGGGAGCTGTTTTTT; CDR3: CASSSRGTNTGELFF
D: TRBD2; J: TRBJ2-7; V: TRBV5-1; size: NA; DNA: TGCGCCAGCAGCTGGGCTAGCGGGGGTTACGAGCAGTACTTC; CDR3: CASSWASGGYEQYF